A single sample is the source of the 26 T cell receptor beta chains below, sequenced in a study of blood T cell repertoires in COVID-19. Measured with immunoSEQ multiplex PCR; TCRdb has only the in-frame clones, and not every one. Of around 210,000 clones in the sample, more than 80% were seen once. Sample: PBMCs or T cells enriched from blood (not recorded which). These receptors came from a woman under 30 who had recovered from COVID-19.

The gene calls are TRBV18 and TRBJ2-1, with 9 nucleotides matching TRBD1. CDR1 KGHSH and CDR2 LQKENI come from the germline V gene. With V trimmed by 3 bases and J by 6 bases, 12 bases remained unmatched. The CDR3 length is 17 residues. The CDR3 sequence: CASSPVGGQGFFNEQFF. As DNA, the CDR3 is TGTGCCAGCTCACCCGTTGGTGGACAGGGGTTTTTCAATGAGCAGTTCTTC.

This clone was found a few times. The chain is built from TRBV18 and TRBJ1-3; TRBD1 might be the D (6 bases). The V gene's germline CDR1 is KGHSH and CDR2 LQKENI. V dropped 3 bases and J dropped 0 bases, with 12 bases sitting between them. The CDR3 length is 16 residues. The DNA for the CDR3 is TGTGCCAGCTCACCTGGGACAAGCCTCTCTGGAAACACCATATATTTT. As protein: CASSPGTSLSGNTIYF.

This clone was seen repeatedly, ten times or more. V usage is TRBV12-3 or TRBV12-4 and J usage is TRBJ2-3; D remains unclear. CDR3 length: 12 amino acids. V lost 6 bases, J lost 3 bases, and 7 bases lay in between. Here the CDR3 DNA reads TGTGCCAGCAGCCTAATTACAGATACGCAGTATTTT. It encodes CASSLITDTQYF.

The genes are TRBV12-3 or TRBV12-4 and TRBJ1-1; TRBD1 might be the D (6 bases). There are 13 residues in the CDR3. The V gene lost 2 bases and the J gene lost 5 bases, with 9 bases spanning the gap. CDR3 protein: CASSLQGRTEAFF. The DNA of the CDR3 is TGTGCCAGCAGTTTACAGGGGAGAACTGAAGCTTTCTTT.

The chain joins TRBV5-5 to TRBJ1-6; D perhaps matches TRBD1 (6 bases). Trimming removed 1 base at V and 7 bases at J, with 12 bases between. Germline CDR1 is SGHKS and CDR2 is YYEKEE (reference sequence). CDR3 length: 15 amino acids. The CDR3 spells CASSLSPGDNSPLHF. In DNA, the CDR3 is TGTGCCAGCAGCTTGTCACCAGGGGACAATTCACCCCTCCACTTT.

V usage is TRBV30 and J usage is TRBJ2-7, with 15 bases matching TRBD2. The CDR3 has 18 amino acids. J was trimmed by 5 bases and V by 0 bases; bases with no gene match: 11. Germline lookup yields CDR1 GTSNPN and CDR2 SVGIG (reference sequence). CDR3 sequence (DNA): TGTGCCTGGAGTGTACTCGGGACTAGCGGGGGGTTCGCGGACGAGCAGTACTTC. It codes for CAWSVLGTSGGFADEQYF.

The J gene is TRBJ1-2, the V gene TRBV4-1; D might be TRBD1 (6 bases). Germline loops: CDR1 MGHRA, CDR2 YSYEKL. The CDR3 covers 17 residues. V was cut by 5 bases and J by 7 bases, with 26 bases left in between. The CDR3 DNA reads as TGCGCCAGCAGCGACCCCCCCCAGGGGAGGGGATATGTTGGCTACACCTTC. Protein: CASSDPPQGRGYVGYTF.

V is TRBV7-3 and J is TRBJ1-2; TRBD1 is a possible D gene (6 bases). This CDR3 comprises 13 residues. Trimming stripped 2 bases from V and 6 bases from J, with 10 bases between. From germline, CDR1 is SGHTA and CDR2 FQGTGA. CDR3 nucleotides: TGTGCCAGCAGCTTAGCCCAGGGGCATGGCTACACCTTC. Translation: CASSLAQGHGYTF.

V and J are TRBV5-6 and TRBJ2-5, with D perhaps matching TRBD2 (7 bases). V dropped 0 bases and J dropped 7 bases, with 13 bases sitting between them. The CDR3 runs to 14 residues. In germline, CDR1 is SGHDT, CDR2 YYEEEE. CDR3 loop: CASSLGVGGGTQYF. CDR3 DNA: TGTGCCAGCAGCTTGGGCGTAGGGGGGGGGACCCAGTACTTC.

This clone is a singleton in its sample. The chain carries TRBV11-3 and TRBJ2-7; TRBD1 matches at 9 bases. The CDR3 is 15 residues long. With V trimmed by 9 bases and J by 5 bases, 14 bases remained unmatched. Germline V CDR1 and CDR2: SGHNT, YENEEA. The CDR3, as DNA: TGTGCCAGTTCAAACCCGGGACAGGGCTTCGACGAGCAGTACTTC. Translating it yields CASSNPGQGFDEQYF.

The chain recombines TRBV5-1 with TRBJ2-5, with D maybe TRBD1 (6 bases). This CDR3 spans 15 amino acids. V was pared by 4 bases and J by 2 bases, with 15 bases between. Germline values: CDR1 SGHRS, CDR2 YFSETQ. CDR3 DNA sequence: TGCGCCAGCAGCCCGGGCGGACAGCGGCAAGAGACCCAGTACTTC. It codes for CASSPGGQRQETQYF. Full variable domain (missing parts from reference TRBV5-1 and TRBJ2-5): KAGVTQTPRYLIKTRGQQVTLSCSPISGHRSVSWYQQTPGQGLQFLFEYFSETQRNKGNFPGRFSGRQFSNSRSEMNVSTLELGDSALYLCASSPGGQRQETQYFGPGTRLLVL.

The chain carries TRBV12-3 or TRBV12-4 and TRBJ2-3; the D gene is possibly TRBD1 (5 bases). The V end lost 8 bases, the J end lost 4 bases, and 10 bases lay between the germline ends. This CDR3 has 12 residues. The CDR3 protein is CASLGEADTQYF. CDR3 nucleotide sequence: TGTGCCAGCTTAGGGGAAGCAGATACGCAGTATTTT.

The chain recombines TRBV19 with TRBJ2-7; 8 bases are a match to TRBD1. The CDR3 spans 15 residues. CDR1 LNHDA and CDR2 SQIVND come from the germline V gene (reference sequence). Trimming cost V 5 bases and J 2 bases; bases outside gene matches: 8. The CDR3 sequence: CASSVTGTGTYEQYF. The CDR3 DNA reads as TGTGCCAGTAGTGTCACCGGGACAGGTACCTACGAGCAGTACTTC.

Turning to this clone: Distinct nucleotide sequences in the sample also encode this CDR3. V and J are TRBV19 and TRBJ1-5; D not resolved. The germline gives CDR1 LNHDA, CDR2 SQIVND (reference sequence). Between the trimmed V and J ends, which lost 3 bases and 0 bases, there was a span of 12 bases. The CDR3 runs 16 residues. The CDR3 DNA reads as TGTGCCAGTAGTATTGGAGATCTCTATAGCAATCAGCCCCAGCATTTT. Its protein is CASSIGDLYSNQPQHF.

The CDR3 reads CASRETGGASLSSGELFF. The CDR3 DNA follows: TGTGCCAGCAGGGAGACAGGGGGCGCTTCTTTGAGTTCCGGGGAGCTGTTTTTT. The V call is TRBV14, the J call TRBJ2-2; 10 bases fit TRBD1. CDR3 length: 18 residues. With V trimmed by 6 bases and J by 6 bases, 16 bases remained unmatched. Germline assignment: CDR1 SGHDN and CDR2 FVKESK.

This chain connects TRBV3-1 (or the pseudogene TRBV3-2) to TRBJ1-3; TRBD1 might be the D (6 bases). This CDR3 spans 17 amino acids. Germline assignment: CDR1 LGHDT and CDR2 YNNKEL (reference sequence). Trimming left V 1 base short and J 2 bases short, with 15 bases between. DNA for the CDR3: TGTGCCAGCAGCCAAGGCCTACAGGGAAGGACTGGAAACACCATATATTTT. Translating it yields CASSQGLQGRTGNTIYF.

The chain employs TRBV27 and TRBJ1-1; no reliable D call. Per germline, CDR1 MNHEY and CDR2 SMNVEV (reference sequence). Trimming pared 5 bases from V and 9 bases from J, leaving 10 bases between. The CDR3 loop spans 11 amino acids. The CDR3 loop is CASSDLGKAFF. The CDR3 bases are TGTGCCAGCAGTGATCTCGGGAAAGCTTTCTTT.

The chain carries TRBV6-5 and TRBJ2-1, with a possible D match to TRBD1 (6 bases). Germline loops: CDR1 MNHEY, CDR2 SVGAGI. This CDR3 is 13 amino acids long. V lost 4 bases and J lost 11, with 15 bases in between. The CDR3 loop is CASSSLDSLKQFF. The CDR3 coding sequence is TGTGCCAGCAGTTCCCTGGACAGCCTTAAGCAGTTCTTC.

The chain combines TRBV18 with TRBJ1-3; a weak D match, TRBD1 (6 bases). Germline assignment: CDR1 KGHSH and CDR2 LQKENI. Deletions cut 6 bases from V and 0 bases from J, with 9 bases between. This CDR3 is built from 14 residues. The CDR3, as DNA: TGTGCCAGCTCCCCGGACAGCTCTGGAAACACCATATATTTT. Protein sequence: CASSPDSSGNTIYF.

This sequence joins TRBV4-2 and TRBJ2-2; D unclear. Trimming took 2 bases from V and 6 from J, leaving 13 bases between them. This CDR3 comprises 15 residues. CDR1 is LGHNA, CDR2 YNFKEQ, per germline. This CDR3 is CASSQRLRGPGELFF. In nucleotides, the CDR3 is TGTGCCAGCAGCCAACGGCTGCGCGGTCCCGGGGAGCTGTTTTTT.

The chain recombines TRBV7-6 with TRBJ2-3, with 10 bases identical to TRBD2. Germline V gene sequence: CDR1 SGHVS, CDR2 FNYEAQ. CDR3 length equals 17 residues. Germline trimming cut 5 bases from V and 1 base from J; bases unmatched to any gene: 9. CDR3 in amino acids: CASSPPMLAGGTDTQYF. In nucleotides, the CDR3 is TGTGCCAGCAGCCCGCCGATGCTAGCGGGGGGCACAGATACGCAGTATTTT.

V usage is TRBV5-1 and J usage is TRBJ2-3; a possible D gene is TRBD1 (5 bases). CDR1 and CDR2 from the germline V gene are SGHRS and YFSETQ. This CDR3 contains 14 residues. The V end lost 3 bases, the J end lost 6 bases, and 14 bases lay between the germline ends. CDR3 protein: CASSSAHNRDTQYF. The CDR3 DNA reads TGCGCCAGCAGCTCCGCCCACAACAGGGATACGCAGTATTTT.

The chain combines TRBV2 with TRBJ1-4; possibly TRBD1 for D (6 bases). Germline CDR1 and CDR2: SNHLY and FYNNEI. Trimming shortened V by 4 bases and J by 3 bases, and 12 bases separated the two germline ends. The CDR3 consists of 15 residues. CDR3 amino acids: CASSVNQGPNEKLFF. The CDR3 nucleotides read TGTGCCAGCAGTGTGAACCAGGGGCCTAATGAAAAACTGTTTTTT.

J is TRBJ1-1 and V is TRBV28; D is ambiguous. The CDR3 is made up of 14 amino acids. The germline CDR1 and CDR2 sequences are MDHEN and SYDVKM. V was clipped by 1 base and J by 4 bases, with 10 bases between them. This CDR3 is CASSLLPRGTEAFF. The CDR3 nucleotides read TGTGCCAGCAGTTTATTACCCCGGGGCACTGAAGCTTTCTTT.

The V gene is TRBV5-6, the J gene TRBJ1-6; no reliable D call. Germline assignment: CDR1 SGHDT and CDR2 YYEEEE. The CDR3 length is 15 residues. Between the trimmed V and J ends, which lost 5 bases and 0 bases, there was a span of 9 bases. CDR3 amino acids: CASRSASSYNSPLHF. The DNA of the CDR3 is TGTGCCAGCAGGTCGGCTAGCTCCTATAATTCACCCCTCCACTTT.

CDR3 residues: CASSEQAGMDTEAFF. CDR3 coding DNA: TGTGCCAGCAGTGAACAAGCGGGGATGGACACTGAAGCTTTCTTT. The rearrangement uses TRBV25-1 and TRBJ1-1; D uncertain. Trimming cost V 2 bases and J 3 bases, with 13 bases left between them. CDR1 and CDR2 (germline): MGHDK, SYGVNS. The CDR3 extends over 15 amino acids.